This T cell receptor (beta chain) originates from a study of shared clonotypes between healthy human individuals. Turning to the study itself: Every donor yielded three CD4 naive, three CD4 memory, two CD8 naive and one CD8 memory plate.

The deep-level immunoSEQ assay was used. About 33,000 T cell genomes (about 210 ng DNA) went into each sorted-subset replicate. Data came from immunoSEQ multiplex PCR; TCRdb stores just in-frame clones and leaves some out. This repertoire shows over a million clones, roughly 96% found once; its top ten account for roughly 1.1%. To note about this clone: The antigen is unknown.

Study findings and constraints: The study found roughly 5.3% of naive CD4 clonotypes shared across a handful of donors.

The V gene lost 5 bases and the J gene lost 5 bases, with 12 bases spanning the gap. The CDR3 is 14 amino acids. Looked up from germline, CDR1 is MDHEN and CDR2 is SYDVKM. The origin of this receptor is a man aged 25 to 45 in good health. Sequenced material: naive CD4+ T cells sorted from blood. Subset: CD45RA+ positively selected. The chain joins TRBV28 to TRBJ1-4; D possibly corresponds to TRBD1 (6 bases). CDR3: CASSLQGLNEKLFF. CDR3 DNA: TGTGCCAGCAGTCTACAGGGCCTAAATGAAAAACTGTTTTTT.